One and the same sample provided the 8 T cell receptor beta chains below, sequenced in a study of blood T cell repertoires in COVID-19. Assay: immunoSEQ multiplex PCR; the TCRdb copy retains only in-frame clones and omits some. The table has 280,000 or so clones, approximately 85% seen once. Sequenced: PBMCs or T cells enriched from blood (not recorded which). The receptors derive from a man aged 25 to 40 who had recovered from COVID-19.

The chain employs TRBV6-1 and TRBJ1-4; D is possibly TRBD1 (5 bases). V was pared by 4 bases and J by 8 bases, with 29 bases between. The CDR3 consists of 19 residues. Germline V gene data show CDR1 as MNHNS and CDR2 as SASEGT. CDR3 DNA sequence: TGTGCCAGCAGTGTGTATAGACCGCCCGGGGGAGGATTTTTGGAAAAACTGTTTTTT. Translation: CASSVYRPPGGGFLEKLFF.

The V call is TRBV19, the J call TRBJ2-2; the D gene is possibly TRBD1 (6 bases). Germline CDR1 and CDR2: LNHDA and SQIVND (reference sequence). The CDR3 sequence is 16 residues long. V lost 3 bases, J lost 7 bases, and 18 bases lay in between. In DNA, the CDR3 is TGTGCCAGTAGTATCATTCAACTGGGGGCCGGCGGGGAGCTGTTTTTT. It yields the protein CASSIIQLGAGGELFF.

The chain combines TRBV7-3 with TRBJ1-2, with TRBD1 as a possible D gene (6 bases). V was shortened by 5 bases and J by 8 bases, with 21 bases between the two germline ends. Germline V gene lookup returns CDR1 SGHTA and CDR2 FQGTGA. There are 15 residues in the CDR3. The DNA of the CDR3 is TGTGCCAGCAGCCCCAAACCGGACAGTTTTTCCGGCTACACCTTC. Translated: CASSPKPDSFSGYTF. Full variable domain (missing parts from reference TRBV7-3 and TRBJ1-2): GAGVSQTPSNKVTEKGKYVELRCDPISGHTALYWYRQSLGQGPEFLIYFQGTGAADDSGLPNDRFFAVRPEGSVSTLKIQRTERGDSAVYLCASSPKPDSFSGYTFGSGTRLTVV.

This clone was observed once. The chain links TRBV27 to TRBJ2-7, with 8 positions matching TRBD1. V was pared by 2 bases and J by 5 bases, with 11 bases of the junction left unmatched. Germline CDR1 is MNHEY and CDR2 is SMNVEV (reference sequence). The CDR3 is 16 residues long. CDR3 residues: CASSLSPGTGRHEQYF. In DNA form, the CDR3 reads TGTGCCAGCAGTTTAAGCCCCGGGACAGGTAGACACGAGCAGTACTTC.

The CDR3 reads CATWRGGTDTQYF. The CDR3 DNA sequence: TGTGCCACATGGCGGGGGGGCACAGATACGCAGTATTTT. V usage is TRBV3-1 (or the pseudogene TRBV3-2) and J usage is TRBJ2-3, with 8 bases fitting TRBD2. The CDR3 contains 13 residues. Trimming removed 10 bases from V and 1 base from J; junction bases left unmatched: 4. Germline V gene sequence: CDR1 LGHDT, CDR2 YNNKEL (reference sequence).

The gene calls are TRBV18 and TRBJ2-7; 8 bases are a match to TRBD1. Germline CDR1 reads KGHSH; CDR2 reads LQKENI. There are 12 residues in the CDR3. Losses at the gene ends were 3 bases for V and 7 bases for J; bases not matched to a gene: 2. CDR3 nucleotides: TGTGCCAGCTCACCGGACAGGGTAGAGCAGTACTTC. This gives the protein CASSPDRVEQYF.

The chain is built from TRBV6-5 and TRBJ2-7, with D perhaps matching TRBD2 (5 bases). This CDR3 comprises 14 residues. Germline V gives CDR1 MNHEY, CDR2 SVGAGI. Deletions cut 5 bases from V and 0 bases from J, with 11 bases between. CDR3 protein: CASSSTGSSYEQYF. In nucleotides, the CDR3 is TGTGCCAGCAGTAGTACGGGAAGCTCCTACGAGCAGTACTTC.

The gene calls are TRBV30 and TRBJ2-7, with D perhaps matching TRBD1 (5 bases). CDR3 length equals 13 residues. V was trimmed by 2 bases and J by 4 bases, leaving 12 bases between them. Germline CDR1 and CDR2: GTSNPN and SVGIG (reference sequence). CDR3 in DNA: TGTGCCTGGAGTTCAGGGATCCAATACGAGCAGTACTTC. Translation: CAWSSGIQYEQYF.